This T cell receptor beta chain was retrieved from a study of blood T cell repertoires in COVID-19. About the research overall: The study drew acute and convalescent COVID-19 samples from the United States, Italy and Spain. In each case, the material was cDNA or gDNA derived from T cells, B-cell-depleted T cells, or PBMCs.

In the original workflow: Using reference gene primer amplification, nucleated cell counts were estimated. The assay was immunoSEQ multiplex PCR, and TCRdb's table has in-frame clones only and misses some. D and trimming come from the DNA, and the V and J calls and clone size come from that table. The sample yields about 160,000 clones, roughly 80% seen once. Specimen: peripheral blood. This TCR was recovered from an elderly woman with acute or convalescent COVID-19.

The CDR3 coding sequence is TGTGCCAGTAGTATAGCCCCGGGACAGGCATTCTCCTACGAGCAGTACTTC. Translated, it gives CASSIAPGQAFSYEQYF. This chain uses TRBV19 with TRBJ2-7, with 8 bases fitting TRBD1. Germline V lookup: CDR1 LNHDA, CDR2 SQIVND (reference sequence). J was trimmed by 0 bases and V by 1 base; bases with no gene match: 8. CDR3 length equals 17 residues.